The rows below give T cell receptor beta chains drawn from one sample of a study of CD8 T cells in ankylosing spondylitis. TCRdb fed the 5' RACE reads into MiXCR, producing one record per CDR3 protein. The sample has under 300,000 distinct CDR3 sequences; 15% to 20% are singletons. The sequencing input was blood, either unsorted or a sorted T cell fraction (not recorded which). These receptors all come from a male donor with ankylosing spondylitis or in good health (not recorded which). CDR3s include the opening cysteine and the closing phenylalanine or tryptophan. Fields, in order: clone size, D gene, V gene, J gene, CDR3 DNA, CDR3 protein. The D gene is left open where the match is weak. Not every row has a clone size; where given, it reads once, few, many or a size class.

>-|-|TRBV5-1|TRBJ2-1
TGCGCCCGTACGGGGTTCCTATCCTACAATGAGCAGTTCTTC
CARTGFLSYNEQFF
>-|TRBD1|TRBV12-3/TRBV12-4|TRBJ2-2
TGTGCCAGCAGGGGACAGGCCTGGGCCGGGGAGCTGTTTTTT
CASRGQAWAGELFF
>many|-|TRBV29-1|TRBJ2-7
TGCAGCGTGGTGTTGGCGGGGGCCGACGAGCAGTACTTC
CSVVLAGADEQYF
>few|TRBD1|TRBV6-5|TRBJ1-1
TGTGCCAGCAGTTACGTGGCAGGGGGCTTCGGTGAAGCTTTCTTT
CASSYVAGGFGEAFF
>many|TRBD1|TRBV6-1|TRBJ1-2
TGTGCCAGCAGCCCCACAGGGGGTCTGTCCTATGGCTACACCTTC
CASSPTGGLSYGYTF
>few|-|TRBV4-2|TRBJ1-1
TGTGCCAGCAGCCAAGACTCCCTGGACCGGGGGGTTGCTGAAGCTTTCTTT
CASSQDSLDRGVAEAFF
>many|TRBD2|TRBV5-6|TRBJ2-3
TGTGCCAGCACCCTGCTAGCGGGAGTCTCAGATACGCAGTATTTT
CASTLLAGVSDTQYF
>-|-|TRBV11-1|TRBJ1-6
TGTGCCAGCAGCGCCGGCCATTCACCCCTCCACTTT
CASSAGHSPLHF
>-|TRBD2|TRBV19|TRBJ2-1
TGTGCCAGTAAAGGGGAGACTAGCGGGGACCCCTACAATGAGCAGTTCTTC
CASKGETSGDPYNEQFF
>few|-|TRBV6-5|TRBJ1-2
TGTGCCAGCAGTTCATCCGGGACACCAGACTATGGCTACACCTTC
CASSSSGTPDYGYTF
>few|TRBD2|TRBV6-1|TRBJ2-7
TGTGCCAGCAGTGAATTCCGGGAGGGCCTTTGGGAGCAGTACTTC
CASSEFREGLWEQYF